This T cell receptor (beta chain) originates from a study of shared clonotypes between healthy human individuals. Findings and limits, study-wide: Represented genetic and exposure-history diversity was restricted by having few donors.

About this clone: Its target is unknown.

This table comes from immunoSEQ multiplex PCR, and its TCRdb copy is limited to in-frame clones, with some not included. In the table there are about 1,800,000 clones, approximately 94% of which are singletons. CDR1 is SEHNR and CDR2 is FQNEAQ in the germline V gene (reference sequence). V was clipped by 5 bases and J by 9 bases; unmatched bases: 18. The CDR3 runs to 17 residues. Naivety among CD8 cells was defined by CD45RO negativity and positive CCR7 selection, thereby excluding terminally differentiated effector memory CD45RA+ cells. This clonotype was sampled from a man younger than 35 in good health. The sample was naive CD8+ T cells sorted from blood. The rearrangement joins TRBV7-9 to TRBJ2-1; 8 bases fit TRBD2. CDR3 sequence (DNA): TGTGCCAGCAGCCCTTGGGTTTACGGGGGGGCCCGCAGTGAGCAGTTCTTC. This codes for CASSPWVYGGARSEQFF. The variable domain in full, with the rest retrieved from reference TRBV7-9 and TRBJ2-1, is DTGVSQNPRHKITKRGQNVTFRCDPISEHNRLYWYRQTLGQGPEFLTYFQNEAQLEKSRLLSDRFSAERPKGSFSTLEIQRTEQGDSAMYLCASSPWVYGGARSEQFFGPGTRLTVL.